This entry features one T cell receptor beta chain sequence. Germline trimming cut 2 bases from V and 4 bases from J; bases unmatched to any gene: 2. The CDR3 covers 12 residues. Per germline, CDR1 GTSNPN and CDR2 SVGIG (reference sequence). The entry originates in a study of blood T cell repertoires in COVID-19. Assay: immunoSEQ multiplex PCR; the TCRdb copy retains only in-frame clones and omits some. Of 110,000 or so clones in the sample, 75% to 90% are singletons; the top ten hold approximately 4.4%. The V call is TRBV30, the J call TRBJ2-7, with TRBD2 matching 7 bases. Sequenced material: peripheral blood. The clonotype was recovered from a woman in her forties or fifties with acute or convalescent COVID-19. The CDR3 DNA follows: TGTGCCTGGAGTCCGCGGGGGTACGAGCAGTACTTC. Translation gives CAWSPRGYEQYF. Drawing the rest from reference TRBV30 and TRBJ2-7, the complete variable domain is SQTIHQWPATLVQPVGSPLSLECTVEGTSNPNLYWYRQAAGRGLQLLFYSVGIGQISSEVPQNLSASRPQDRQFILSSKKLLLSDSGFYLCAWSPRGYEQYFGPGTRLTVT.